This T cell receptor beta chain was retrieved from a study of CD8+CD57+ T cells in acquired aplastic anemia. In regard to this clonotype: Given a much more abundant clone one base away, this may be a read error.

Investigators profiled TCR beta VDJ and CDR3 from genomic DNA template. TCRdb reprocessed the reads via MiXCR and lists one record per CDR3 protein. The sample holds about 210,000 distinct CDR3 sequences, 30% to 40% seen once. The CDR3 spans 18 residues. Germline lookup yields CDR1 SGHAT and CDR2 FQNNGV. The junction had 16 bases not matched to a gene; V was cut back by 4 bases and J by 3 bases. The TCR comes from a human donor in good health, serving as a control. Input material: sorted CD4+, CD8+, or CD8+CD57+ T cells (not recorded which) from PBMCs. This chain links TRBV11-2 with TRBJ2-3; TRBD2 matches 7 bases. The CDR3 spells CASSSGFPAGRTTDTQYF. CDR3 nucleotides: TGTGCCAGCAGCTCCGGGTTCCCAGCGGGGAGGACTACAGATACGCAGTATTTT.